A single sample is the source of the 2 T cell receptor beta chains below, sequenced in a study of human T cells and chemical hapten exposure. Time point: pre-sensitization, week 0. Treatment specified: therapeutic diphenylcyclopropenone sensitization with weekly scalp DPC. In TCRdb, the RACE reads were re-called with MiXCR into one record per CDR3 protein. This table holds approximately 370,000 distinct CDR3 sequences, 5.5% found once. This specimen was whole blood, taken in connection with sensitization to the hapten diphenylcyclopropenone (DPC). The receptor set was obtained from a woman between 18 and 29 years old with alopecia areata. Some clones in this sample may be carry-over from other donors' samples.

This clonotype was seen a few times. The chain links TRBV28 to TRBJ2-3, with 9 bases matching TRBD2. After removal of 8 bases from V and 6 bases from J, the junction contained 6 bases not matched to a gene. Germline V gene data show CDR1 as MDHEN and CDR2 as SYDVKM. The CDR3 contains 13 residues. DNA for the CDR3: TGTGCCAGCGTGCCTAGCGGGGTCGATACGCAGTATTTT. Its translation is CASVPSGVDTQYF.

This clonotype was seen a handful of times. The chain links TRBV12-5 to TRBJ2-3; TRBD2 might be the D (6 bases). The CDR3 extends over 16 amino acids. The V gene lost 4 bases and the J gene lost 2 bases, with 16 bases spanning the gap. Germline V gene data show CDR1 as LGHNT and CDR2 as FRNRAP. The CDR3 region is CASGSMAGFTTDTQYF. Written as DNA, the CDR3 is TGTGCTAGTGGTTCCATGGCGGGATTCACCACAGATACGCAGTATTTT.